This entry is about one T cell receptor (beta chain). This table comes from immunoSEQ multiplex PCR, and its TCRdb copy is limited to in-frame clones, with some not included. The sample lists 150,000 to 250,000 clones; 80% to 85% were seen once. Study members were between about 18 and 95 years old and lived in 24 US regions. Cohorts were determined from participant-reported clinical history. Trimming shortened V by 5 bases and J by 1 base, and 18 bases separated the two germline ends. The CDR3 consists of 16 residues. Germline loops: CDR1 LNHDA, CDR2 SQIVND (reference sequence). This sample is part of a study of blood T cell repertoires in COVID-19.

This TCR derives from a man in his forties who had recovered from COVID-19. The chain joins TRBV19 to TRBJ2-7, with D perhaps matching TRBD2 (5 bases). The sequenced material came from PBMCs or T cells enriched from blood (not recorded which). In DNA, the CDR3 is TGTGCCAGTAGTCCTACCTCGACGGGCGGGTCCTACGAGCAGTACTTC. Its translation: CASSPTSTGGSYEQYF.